Sequencing of this TCR beta chain was carried out in a study of technical replicates of blood from a handful of donors (dated by TCRdb to 2016 to 2017). The junction carries 10 bases between V and J, which are trimmed by 1 base and 3 bases respectively. The CDR3 measures 14 amino acids from cysteine to phenylalanine. Only the CDR3 DNA stays, 42 bases, in frame from base 1. CDR1 and CDR2, looked up from the germline V gene, are SGHRS and YFSETQ. Library preparation used the immunoSEQ multiplex PCR assay. The clones in this table, taken by TCRdb from immuneACCESS, are in-frame only. Not every clone is retained; where verified, under half of the shortfall comes from an unresolved V gene, and the cause of the rest is unknown. Present in this sample are about 83,000 clones, 85% to 95% of which were seen just once. About 0.23% of the sample belongs to the ten largest clones. As concerns this clone: Its antigen is not yet known. Base qualities were left out, and no much larger clone turns up one base away.

The clonotype was recovered from a human donor in good health. The sequenced material came from T cells isolated from PBMCs. Here the chain combines TRBV5-1 and TRBJ1-2; a tentative D call is TRBD1 (5 bases match). In nucleotides, the sequence is TGCGCCAGCAGCTTGCAGGGATCAGACTATGGCTACACCTTC. This codes for CASSLQGSDYGYTF.